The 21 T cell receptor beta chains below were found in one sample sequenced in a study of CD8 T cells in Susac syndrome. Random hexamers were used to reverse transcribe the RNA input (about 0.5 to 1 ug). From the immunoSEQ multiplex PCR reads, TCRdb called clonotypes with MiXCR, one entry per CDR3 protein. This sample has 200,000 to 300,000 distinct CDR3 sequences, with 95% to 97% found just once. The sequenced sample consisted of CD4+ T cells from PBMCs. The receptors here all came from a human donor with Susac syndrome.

CDR3 in amino acids: CASSAGQVRINEQFF. The CDR3 DNA reads as TGTGCCAGCAGTGCAGGACAGGTTCGCATCAATGAGCAGTTCTTC. The rearrangement links TRBV6-5 to TRBJ2-1, with 7 bases identical to TRBD1. Germline values: CDR1 MNHEY, CDR2 SVGAGI. This CDR3 contains 15 residues. V shed 5 bases and J 6 bases; nucleotides not matched to a gene: 10.

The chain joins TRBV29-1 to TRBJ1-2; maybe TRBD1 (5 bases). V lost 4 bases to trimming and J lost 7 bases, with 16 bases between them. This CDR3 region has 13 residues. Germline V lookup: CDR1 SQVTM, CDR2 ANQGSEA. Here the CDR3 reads CSVGEGRGGGYTF. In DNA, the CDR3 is TGCAGCGTTGGGGAGGGCCGGGGCGGTGGCTACACCTTC.

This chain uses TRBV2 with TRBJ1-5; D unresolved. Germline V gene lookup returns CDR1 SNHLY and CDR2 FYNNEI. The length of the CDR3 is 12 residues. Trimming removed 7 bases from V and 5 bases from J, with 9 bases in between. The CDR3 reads CASMGTDQPQHF. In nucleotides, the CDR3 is TGTGCCAGCATGGGTACCGATCAGCCCCAGCATTTT.

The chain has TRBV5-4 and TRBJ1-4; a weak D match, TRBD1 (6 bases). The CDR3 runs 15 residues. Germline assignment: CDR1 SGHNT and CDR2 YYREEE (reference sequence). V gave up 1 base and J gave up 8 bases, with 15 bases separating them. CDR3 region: CASSLKGGAREKLFF. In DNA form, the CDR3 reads TGTGCCAGCAGCTTGAAAGGGGGGGCGCGCGAAAAACTGTTTTTT.

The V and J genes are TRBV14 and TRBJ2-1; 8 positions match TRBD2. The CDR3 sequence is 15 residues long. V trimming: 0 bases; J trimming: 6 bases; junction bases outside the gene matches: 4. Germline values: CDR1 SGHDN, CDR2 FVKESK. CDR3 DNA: TGTGCCAGCAGCCAAGAGCGGGGGGTAACCAATGAGCAGTTCTTC. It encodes CASSQERGVTNEQFF. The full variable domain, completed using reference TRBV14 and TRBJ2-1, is EAGVTQFPSHSVIEKGQTVTLRCDPISGHDNLYWYRRVMGKEIKFLLHFVKESKQDESGMPNNRFLAERTGGTYSTLKVQPAELEDSGVYFCASSQERGVTNEQFFGPGTRLTVL.

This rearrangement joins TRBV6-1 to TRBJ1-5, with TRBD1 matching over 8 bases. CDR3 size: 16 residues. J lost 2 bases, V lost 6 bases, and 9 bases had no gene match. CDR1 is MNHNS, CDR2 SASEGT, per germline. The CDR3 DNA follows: TGTGCCAGCAGCGATAGGACAGGGTCGCGCAATCAGCCCCAGCATTTT. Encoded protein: CASSDRTGSRNQPQHF.

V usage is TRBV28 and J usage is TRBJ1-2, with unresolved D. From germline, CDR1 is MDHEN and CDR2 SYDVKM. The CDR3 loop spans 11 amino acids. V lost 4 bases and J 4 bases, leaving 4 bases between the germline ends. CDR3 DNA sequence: TGTGCCAGCAGTTCAATCTATGGCTACACCTTC. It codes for CASSSIYGYTF.

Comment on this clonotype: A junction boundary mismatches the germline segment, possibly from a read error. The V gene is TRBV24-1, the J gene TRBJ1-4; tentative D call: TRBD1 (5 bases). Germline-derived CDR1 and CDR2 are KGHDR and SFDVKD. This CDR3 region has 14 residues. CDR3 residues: CATSDRGTNGKLFF. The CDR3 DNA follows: TGTGCCACCAGTGATCGGGGGACGAATGGAAAACTGTTTTTT.

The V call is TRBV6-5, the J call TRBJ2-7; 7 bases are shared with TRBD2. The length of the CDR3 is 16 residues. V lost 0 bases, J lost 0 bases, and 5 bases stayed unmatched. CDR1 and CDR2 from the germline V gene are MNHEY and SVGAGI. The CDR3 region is CASSYSIGGSSYEQYF. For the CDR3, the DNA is TGTGCCAGCAGTTACTCGATCGGCGGGAGCTCCTACGAGCAGTACTTC.

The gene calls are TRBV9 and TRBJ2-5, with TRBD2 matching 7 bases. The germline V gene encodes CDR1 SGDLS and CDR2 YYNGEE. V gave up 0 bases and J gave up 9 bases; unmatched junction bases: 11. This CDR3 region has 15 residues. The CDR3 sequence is CASSVASGTIRSQYF. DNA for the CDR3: TGTGCCAGCAGCGTAGCTAGCGGAACTATTAGGTCCCAGTACTTC.

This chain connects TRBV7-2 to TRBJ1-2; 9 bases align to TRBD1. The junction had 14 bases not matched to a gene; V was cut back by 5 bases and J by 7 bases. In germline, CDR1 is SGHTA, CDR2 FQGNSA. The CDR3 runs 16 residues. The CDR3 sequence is CASSAPGQGIGFGYTF. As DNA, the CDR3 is TGTGCCAGCAGCGCACCGGGACAGGGTATCGGTTTTGGCTACACCTTC.

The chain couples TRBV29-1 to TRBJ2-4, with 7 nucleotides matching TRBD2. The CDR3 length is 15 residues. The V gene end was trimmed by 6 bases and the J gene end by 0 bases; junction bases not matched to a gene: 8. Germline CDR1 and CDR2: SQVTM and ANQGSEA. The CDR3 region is CSVTPGGLAKNIQYF. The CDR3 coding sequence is TGCAGCGTAACTCCGGGAGGCCTAGCCAAAAACATTCAGTACTTC.

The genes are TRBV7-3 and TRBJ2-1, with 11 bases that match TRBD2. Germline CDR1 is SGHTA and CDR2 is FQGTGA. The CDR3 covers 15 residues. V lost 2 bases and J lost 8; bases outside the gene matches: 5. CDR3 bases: TGTGCCAGCAGCTTATCCCTAGCGGGAGGTCATGAGCAGTTCTTC. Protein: CASSLSLAGGHEQFF.

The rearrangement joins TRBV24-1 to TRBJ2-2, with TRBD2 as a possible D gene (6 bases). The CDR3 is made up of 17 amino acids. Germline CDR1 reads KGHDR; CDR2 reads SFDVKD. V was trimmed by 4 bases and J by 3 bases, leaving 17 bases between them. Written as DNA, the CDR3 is TGTGCCACCAGTGAACCGTTCGGGACTCCGGACACCGGGGAGCTGTTTTTT. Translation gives CATSEPFGTPDTGELFF.

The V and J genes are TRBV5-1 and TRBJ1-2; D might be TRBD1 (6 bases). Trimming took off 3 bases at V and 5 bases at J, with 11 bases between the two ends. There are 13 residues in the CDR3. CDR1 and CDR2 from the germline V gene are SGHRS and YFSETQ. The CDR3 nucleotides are TGCGCCAGCAGCTCCGGACAGACTTATGGCTACACCTTC. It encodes CASSSGQTYGYTF.

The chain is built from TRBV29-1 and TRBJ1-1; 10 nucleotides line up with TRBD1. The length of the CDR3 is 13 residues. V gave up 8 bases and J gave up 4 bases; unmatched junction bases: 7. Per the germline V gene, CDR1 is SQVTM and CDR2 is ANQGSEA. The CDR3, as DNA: TGCAGCACCGTTGACAGGGGGCTCACTGAAGCTTTCTTT. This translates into CSTVDRGLTEAFF.

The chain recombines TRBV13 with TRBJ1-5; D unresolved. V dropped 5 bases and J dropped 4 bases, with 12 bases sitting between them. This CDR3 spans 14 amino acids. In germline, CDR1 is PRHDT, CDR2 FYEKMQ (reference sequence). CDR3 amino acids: CASSPRRRNQPQHF. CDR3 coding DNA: TGTGCCAGCAGCCCGAGACGAAGGAATCAGCCCCAGCATTTT. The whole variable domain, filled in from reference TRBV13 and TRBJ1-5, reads AAGVIQSPRHLIKEKRETATLKCYPIPRHDTVYWYQQGPGQDPQFLISFYEKMQSDKGSIPDRFSAQQFSDYHSELNMSSLELGDSALYFCASSPRRRNQPQHFGDGTRLSIL.

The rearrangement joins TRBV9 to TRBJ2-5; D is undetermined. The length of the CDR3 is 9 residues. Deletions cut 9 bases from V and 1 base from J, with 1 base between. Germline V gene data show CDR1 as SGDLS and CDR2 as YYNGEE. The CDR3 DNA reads TGTGCCACCCAAGAGACCCAGTACTTC. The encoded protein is CATQETQYF.

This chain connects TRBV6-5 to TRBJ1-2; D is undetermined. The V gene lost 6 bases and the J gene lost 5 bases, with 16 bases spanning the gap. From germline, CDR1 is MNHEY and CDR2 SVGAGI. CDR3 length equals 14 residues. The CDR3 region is CASRLAVAQYGYTF. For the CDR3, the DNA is TGTGCCAGCAGACTCGCCGTGGCCCAGTATGGCTACACCTTC.

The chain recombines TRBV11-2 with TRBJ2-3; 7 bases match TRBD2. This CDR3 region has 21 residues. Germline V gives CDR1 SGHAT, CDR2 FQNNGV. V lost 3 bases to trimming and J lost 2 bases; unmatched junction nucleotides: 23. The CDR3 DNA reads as TGTGCCAGCAGCTTGGGGGACCCTTCGTATAGGGAGGGTCAATTCACAGATACGCAGTATTTT. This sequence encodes CASSLGDPSYREGQFTDTQYF.

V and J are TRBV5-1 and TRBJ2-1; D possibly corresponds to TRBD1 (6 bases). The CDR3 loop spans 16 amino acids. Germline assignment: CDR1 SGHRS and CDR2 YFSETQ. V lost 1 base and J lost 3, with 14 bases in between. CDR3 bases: TGCGCCAGCAGCTTGCCAGGGGTTCGGAACTACAATGAGCAGTTCTTC. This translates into CASSLPGVRNYNEQFF.